This T cell receptor beta chain appears in the sequencing data of a study of CD8 T cells in ankylosing spondylitis. This clonotype was detected many times. Its antigen is still unknown. TCR beta libraries were made by quantitative 5'-RACE with molecular barcodes. In TCRdb, the 5' RACE reads were re-called with MiXCR into one record per CDR3 protein. The data hold more than 35,000 distinct CDR3 sequences, with 2.5% to 3% observed a single time. V trimming: 0 bases; J trimming: 5 bases; junction bases outside the gene matches: 9. CDR1 is SGDLS and CDR2 is YYNGEE in the germline V gene. The CDR3 is 16 amino acids. Study-level results: Some motif variants were previously reported in reactive arthritis synovial fluid and blood. As reported, disease-linked clones showed significant enrichment in matched ankylosing spondylitis synovial fluid. Among TCR beta sequences, a motif of eight or nine highly homologous variants appeared characteristic of ankylosing spondylitis blood.

This receptor was obtained from a male donor with ankylosing spondylitis or in good health (not recorded which). This sequence joins TRBV9 and TRBJ2-5; 8 nucleotides match TRBD1. Sequences were obtained from blood, either unsorted or a sorted T cell fraction (not recorded which). In nucleotides, the CDR3 is TGTGCCAGCAGCGTAGGAGACAGGGGTGCCCTTGAGACCCAGTACTTC. It codes for CASSVGDRGALETQYF.